The rows below give T cell receptor beta chains drawn from one sample of a study of blood T cell repertoires in COVID-19. The protocol was immunoSEQ multiplex PCR, while the TCRdb copy is restricted to in-frame clones and leaves out a portion. The sample has roughly 200,000 clones, about nine tenths seen once; the top ten hold 1.5% to 2%. The sequenced sample was peripheral blood. The source of these receptors is a man aged 18 to 30 with active or convalescent COVID-19. CDR3s include the opening cysteine and the closing phenylalanine or tryptophan. D genes are given only for firm matches. Where a row states a size, it is once, few, many or the class of an expanded clone; other rows omit it.

CDR3aa	CDR3nt	j_gene	abundance	d_gene	v_gene
CAWSPVGGRGTEAFF	TGTGCCTGGAGTCCGGTTGGCGGCCGGGGCACTGAAGCTTTCTTT	TRBJ1-1	.	.	TRBV30
CASSIGRTGTLYQETQYF	TGTGCCAGTAGTATAGGGAGGACAGGGACTCTCTACCAAGAGACCCAGTACTTC	TRBJ2-5	.	TRBD1	TRBV19
CASSLTGGPEAFF	TGTGCCAGCAGCTTAACAGGCGGCCCTGAAGCTTTCTTT	TRBJ1-1	few	.	TRBV11-2
CASSATGPNYGYTF	TGTGCCAGTAGTGCGACAGGTCCGAACTATGGCTACACCTTC	TRBJ1-2	.	.	TRBV19
CASSFDNNQPQHF	TGTGCCAGCAGCTTCGACAATAATCAGCCCCAGCATTTT	TRBJ1-5	few	.	TRBV5-5
CASTDRVVYTGELFF	TGTGCCAGCACGGACAGGGTTGTATACACCGGGGAGCTGTTTTTT	TRBJ2-2	.	TRBD1	TRBV3-1/TRBV3-2
CASSQTGGITDTQYF	TGTGCCAGTAGTCAGACAGGGGGGATTACAGATACGCAGTATTTT	TRBJ2-3	.	TRBD1	TRBV19
CASSGQGRSWNTEAFF	TGTGCCAGCAGTGGACAGGGACGGTCGTGGAACACTGAAGCTTTCTTT	TRBJ1-1	few	TRBD1	TRBV6-2/TRBV6-3
CASSYLTGHTEAFF	TGTGCCAGCAGTTACCTAACAGGGCACACTGAAGCTTTCTTT	TRBJ1-1	.	.	TRBV6-5
CASSSGTDFTDTQYF	TGTGCCAGCAGCTCAGGGACAGACTTCACAGATACGCAGTATTTT	TRBJ2-3	.	TRBD1	TRBV7-3
CASSQRASGDQETQYF	TGTGCCAGCAGCCAGAGGGCTAGCGGGGACCAAGAGACCCAGTACTTC	TRBJ2-5	.	TRBD2	TRBV3-1/TRBV3-2
CASSLANGGVNTEAFF	TGCGCCAGCAGCTTGGCCAATGGGGGGGTGAACACTGAAGCTTTCTTT	TRBJ1-1	once	.	TRBV5-1
CASSPQPRAETQYF	TGTGCCAGCTCACCACAACCCAGGGCAGAGACCCAGTACTTC	TRBJ2-5	.	.	TRBV18
CAASGRVYFEKLFF	TGTGCAGCCTCAGGGAGGGTCTACTTTGAAAAACTGTTTTTT	TRBJ1-4	.	.	TRBV28
CASSRGQGAYGYTF	TGTGCCAGCAGTCGCGGACAGGGGGCCTATGGCTACACCTTC	TRBJ1-2	.	TRBD1	TRBV6-5
CASSQSSGTGVYTF	TGTGCCAGCAGCCAATCCTCCGGGACAGGGGTCTACACCTTC	TRBJ1-2	once	TRBD1	TRBV14
CASSPGLAGVWETQYF	TGTGCCAGCAGCCCGGGACTAGCGGGAGTATGGGAGACCCAGTACTTC	TRBJ2-5	.	TRBD2	TRBV7-3
CASSQDLTGGGYTF	TGTGCCAGCAGCCAAGACCTGACAGGGGGTGGCTACACCTTC	TRBJ1-2	.	TRBD1	TRBV4-2
CASSTGIRSYEQYF	TGTGCCAGCAGTACAGGGATCCGGTCCTACGAGCAGTACTTC	TRBJ2-7	.	.	TRBV6-5
CASSLKAAQFF	TGTGCCAGCAGCCTGAAAGCGGCGCAGTTCTTC	TRBJ2-1	.	.	TRBV28
CASTRGGEGTTEAFF	TGTGCCAGCACCCGAGGGGGGGAAGGGACCACTGAAGCTTTCTTT	TRBJ1-1	.	.	TRBV14
CASSVRPDQETQYF	TGCGCCAGCAGCGTACGCCCAGATCAAGAGACCCAGTACTTC	TRBJ2-5	.	.	TRBV5-1
CASSLNGPGNSPLHF	TGTGCCAGCAGCTTAAACGGGCCAGGGAATTCACCCCTCCACTTT	TRBJ1-6	.	.	TRBV7-2
CASSLGPPGGPKNIQYF	TGTGCCAGCAGCTTAGGGCCCCCCGGGGGGCCCAAAAACATTCAGTACTTC	TRBJ2-4	.	.	TRBV7-3
CASSGQSSSWNSPLHF	TGTGCCAGCAGCGGACAGTCTAGTTCGTGGAATTCACCCCTCCACTTT	TRBJ1-6	.	.	TRBV6-2/TRBV6-3
CATIGAWGQTYSNQPQHF	TGTGCCACCATCGGGGCCTGGGGACAGACGTATAGCAATCAGCCCCAGCATTTT	TRBJ1-5	.	TRBD1	TRBV28
CASSQALPGTSSGELFF	TGTGCCAGCAGCCAAGCCCTACCCGGGACTAGTTCCGGGGAGCTGTTTTTT	TRBJ2-2	.	TRBD2	TRBV14
CASSESRGPGTEAFF	TGTGCCAGCAGTGAATCTAGGGGGCCGGGCACTGAAGCTTTCTTT	TRBJ1-1	.	TRBD1	TRBV6-1
CGTGVTVNTEAFF	TGTGGAACAGGGGTAACGGTGAACACTGAAGCTTTCTTT	TRBJ1-1	.	TRBD1	TRBV12-3/TRBV12-4
CAISGESINTEAFF	TGTGCCATCAGTGGGGAGAGTATTAACACTGAAGCTTTCTTT	TRBJ1-1	few	.	TRBV10-3
CASYRVSYEQYF	TGTGCCAGTTACAGGGTATCGTACGAGCAGTACTTC	TRBJ2-7	.	.	TRBV6-5
CSVWGGETQYF	TGCAGCGTTTGGGGGGGGGAGACCCAGTACTTC	TRBJ2-5	.	TRBD2	TRBV29-1
CAGGGANTGELFF	TGTGCCGGGGGGGGCGCGAACACCGGGGAGCTGTTTTTT	TRBJ2-2	.	.	TRBV30
CASFGQGRHSTEAFF	TGTGCCAGTTTCGGACAGGGTCGGCATTCCACTGAAGCTTTCTTT	TRBJ1-1	.	TRBD1	TRBV19
CAISEHIAIRDRVVGYTF	TGTGCCATCAGTGAGCACATCGCAATCCGGGACAGGGTCGTGGGCTACACCTTC	TRBJ1-2	.	TRBD1	TRBV10-3
CASSQGTVSYEQYF	TGTGCCAGCAGTCAAGGGACAGTATCCTACGAGCAGTACTTC	TRBJ2-7	.	TRBD1	TRBV2
CASSGREVEQFF	TGTGCCAGCAGCGGCCGAGAGGTTGAGCAGTTCTTC	TRBJ2-1	.	.	TRBV9
CASSSSGTSPGNEQFF	TGTGCCAGCAGTTCCTCCGGGACTAGCCCGGGCAATGAGCAGTTCTTC	TRBJ2-1	once	TRBD2	TRBV27
CASGKGPMGEKLFF	TGTGCTAGCGGGAAGGGCCCAATGGGGGAAAAACTGTTTTTT	TRBJ1-4	once	.	TRBV12-5
CASSLFQTGVDGYTF	TGTGCCAGCAGCCTTTTTCAGACAGGGGTGGATGGCTACACCTTC	TRBJ1-2	.	TRBD1	TRBV3-1/TRBV3-2
CASSLGPPEAFF	TGTGCCAGCAGCTTGGGCCCCCCTGAAGCTTTCTTT	TRBJ1-1	.	.	TRBV7-9
CASSLSLNTEAFF	TGTGCTAGCAGCTTATCTTTGAACACTGAAGCTTTCTTT	TRBJ1-1	once	.	TRBV7-7
CASSSGRRMEQPQHF	TGTGCCAGCAGTTCCGGTCGTCGGATGGAGCAGCCCCAGCATTTT	TRBJ1-5	few	.	TRBV27
CASSRSPPGQGWHEQYF	TGTGCCAGCAGCCGATCCCCACCGGGACAGGGATGGCACGAGCAGTACTTC	TRBJ2-7	once	TRBD1	TRBV7-8
CASSTPGTGVFGNTIYF	TGTGCCAGCAGCACCCCCGGGACAGGGGTTTTCGGAAACACCATATATTTT	TRBJ1-3	.	TRBD1	TRBV7-2
CASSLGASGYGYTF	TGTGCCAGCAGCTTGGGGGCGAGTGGCTATGGCTACACCTTC	TRBJ1-2	.	.	TRBV5-5
CASSTGTGEGYTF	TGTGCCAGCAGTACAGGGACAGGGGAAGGCTACACCTTC	TRBJ1-2	.	TRBD1	TRBV6-5
CASSLPRIRGQETQYF	TGTGCCAGCAGCTTACCCCGAATTCGGGGGCAAGAGACCCAGTACTTC	TRBJ2-5	.	.	TRBV7-8
CASDGGRPTLPQFF	TGTGCCAGCGATGGCGGGAGGCCCACGCTTCCTCAGTTCTTC	TRBJ2-1	.	TRBD2	TRBV2